Sequencing of this T cell receptor (beta chain) was carried out in a study of T-cell reconstitution after alpha-beta-depleted transplantation in children. The germline V gene encodes CDR1 WNHNN and CDR2 SYGVQD (reference sequence). This CDR3 comprises 15 residues. Deletions cut 3 bases from V and 6 bases from J, with 16 bases between. This clonotype was counted ten times or more. Library preparation (for TCRbeta) was performed with unique molecular identifiers. TCRdb called the PCR reads again in MiXCR, with one record for every CDR3 protein. The sample consists of fewer than 200,000 distinct CDR3 sequences, about 6.4% of them appearing once.

The sequence was collected from a human donor who donated a stem cell graft to a child with Wiskott-Aldrich syndrome. Source: PBMCs from the stem cell graft donor, taken from the stem cell graft. The chain recombines TRBV10-1 with TRBJ2-3; D is possibly TRBD1 or TRBD2 (5 bases each). CDR3 sequence: CASSEGASLGDTQYF. As DNA, the CDR3 is TGCGCCAGCAGTGAAGGGGCTAGCTTGGGGGATACGCAGTATTTT.